A selection of T cell receptor beta chains follows, all from one sample in a study of cytomegalovirus exposure and HLA in healthy donors. The protocol was immunoSEQ multiplex PCR, while the TCRdb copy is restricted to in-frame clones and leaves out a portion. Here the sample spans around 100,000 clones, around 70% being singletons. Source material: PBMCs. These receptors all come from a man under 40 in good health and CMV-seropositive. The CDR3 runs from the conserved cysteine through the conserved F or W. D genes are given only for firm matches. Clone size is stated in some rows and not others, as once, few, many or a class when expanded.

>.|TRBD1|TRBV6-6|TRBJ1-1
CASSNQGEGTEAFF
TGTGCCAGCAGTAACCAGGGGGAAGGGACTGAAGCTTTCTTT
>.|TRBD1|TRBV5-6|TRBJ1-2
CASSFGGGGYTF
TGTGCCAGCAGCTTTGGAGGGGGCGGCTACACCTTC
>once|.|TRBV6-1|TRBJ2-3
CASSDPGTDTQYF
TGTGCCAGCAGTGACCCGGGCACAGATACGCAGTATTTT
>.|.|TRBV9|TRBJ1-3
CASSVAGGWGSSGNTIYF
TGTGCCAGCAGCGTAGCCGGAGGATGGGGAAGCTCTGGAAACACCATATACTTT
>once|.|TRBV5-5|TRBJ1-1
CASSLGTSPIEAFF
TGTGCCAGCAGCTTGGGGACTTCACCCATTGAAGCTTTCTTT
>.|TRBD1|TRBV19|TRBJ2-2
CASHPQGAQGELFF
TGTGCCAGTCATCCTCAGGGGGCTCAGGGGGAGCTGTTTTTT
>.|.|TRBV27|TRBJ1-5
CASSKGIDQPQHF
TGTGCCAGCAGTAAGGGGATCGATCAGCCCCAGCATTTT
>.|.|TRBV7-3|TRBJ1-2
CASSLTLTGLGYTF
TGTGCCAGCAGCTTAACGTTGACTGGCCTTGGCTACACCTTC
>.|.|TRBV29-1|TRBJ1-2
CSVELYGGGYTF
TGCAGCGTTGAATTATACGGAGGTGGCTACACCTTC
>.|.|TRBV6-4|TRBJ2-3
CASSDTGAITDTQYF
TGTGCCAGCAGTGACACCGGAGCGATAACAGATACGCAGTATTTT
>.|.|TRBV10-1|TRBJ1-6
CASSELLLSSYNSPLHF
TGCGCCAGCAGCGAGCTACTCTTGAGCTCCTATAATTCACCCCTCCACTTT
>.|TRBD1|TRBV5-4|TRBJ1-1
CASINRGTNTEAFF
TGTGCCTCAATAAACAGGGGAACGAACACTGAAGCTTTCTTT
>.|TRBD2|TRBV7-3|TRBJ2-1
CASSLTVAGGAEQFF
TGTGCCAGCAGCTTAACGGTAGCGGGGGGTGCGGAGCAGTTCTTC
>.|.|TRBV6-5|TRBJ1-3
CASSYSLPGNGNTIYF
TGTGCCAGCAGTTACTCCCTCCCAGGGAATGGAAACACCATATATTTT
>.|TRBD2|TRBV4-3|TRBJ2-3
CASSQDSAGGAQYF
TGCGCCAGCAGCCAAGATTCAGCGGGAGGGGCGCAGTATTTT
>.|.|TRBV12-5|TRBJ1-6
CASGLVNIPPLHF
TGTGCTAGTGGTTTGGTAAATATCCCACCCCTCCACTTT
>.|.|TRBV10-1|TRBJ2-2
CASSVGQPSNTGELFF
TGCGCCAGCAGTGTTGGGCAGCCCTCGAACACCGGGGAGCTGTTTTTT
>.|TRBD1|TRBV6-6|TRBJ1-2
CASSYDGPGGWRGYTF
TGTGCCAGCAGTTACGATGGTCCAGGGGGCTGGCGCGGCTACACCTTC
>.|.|TRBV7-3|TRBJ2-5
CASSPQGQGKETQYF
TGTGCCAGCAGCCCCCAGGGGCAGGGTAAAGAGACCCAGTACTTC
>.|.|TRBV9|TRBJ2-3
CASSPETVPSTDTQYF
TGTGCCAGCAGCCCCGAGACAGTCCCTAGCACAGATACGCAGTATTTT
>.|.|TRBV30|TRBJ1-1
CAWSSRRAHSPGAFF
TGTGCCTGGAGTTCTCGGAGGGCCCATTCACCCGGGGCTTTCTTT
>.|TRBD1|TRBV9|TRBJ1-2
CATSKGDRGSGYTF
TGTGCCACCAGCAAGGGGGACAGGGGGTCTGGCTACACCTTC
>.|.|TRBV9|TRBJ1-4
CASSPGSLSNEKLFF
TGTGCCAGTTCCCCGGGGAGCCTATCTAATGAAAAACTGTTTTTT
>.|.|TRBV29-1|TRBJ1-4
CSAGDTGWEKLFF
TGCAGCGCCGGAGATACAGGCTGGGAAAAACTGTTTTTT
>few|TRBD2|TRBV5-1|TRBJ2-5
CASSLAGGPGETQYF
TGCGCCAGCAGCCTAGCGGGAGGGCCGGGGGAGACCCAGTACTTC
>.|.|TRBV7-6|TRBJ2-5
CASSHGQETQYF
TGTGCCAGCAGCCACGGCCAAGAGACCCAGTACTTC
>few|TRBD1|TRBV10-2|TRBJ2-2
CASRQGARTGELFF
TGCGCCAGCAGACAGGGGGCGCGCACCGGGGAGCTGTTTTTT